The 26 T cell receptor beta chains presented below share a single source sample, sequenced in a study of CD8 T cells in Susac syndrome. An input of roughly 0.45 to 1 ug of RNA was subjected to reverse transcription using random hexamers. MiXCR was run by TCRdb on the immunoSEQ multiplex PCR reads, yielding one entry per CDR3 protein. The sample includes around 190,000 distinct CDR3 sequences, around 96% of them seen just once. The material sequenced was CD4+ T cells from PBMCs. The receptors shown here come from a human donor in good health.

The V gene is TRBV12-3 or TRBV12-4, the J gene TRBJ1-1; D possibly corresponds to TRBD1 (6 bases). The CDR3 has 16 amino acids. The germline V and J ends were trimmed by 7 bases and 1 base, with 19 bases remaining between them. For the CDR3, the DNA is TGTGCCAGCATCTATACAGGGTTTGGGCAGAACACTGAAGCTTTCTTT. The encoded protein is CASIYTGFGQNTEAFF.

CDR3 sequence (DNA): TGCAGCGTTGCAGGGAGAGAGACCCAGTACTTC. Translation: CSVAGRETQYF. The chain links TRBV29-1 to TRBJ2-5; either TRBD1 or TRBD2 may fit D (5 bases each). V lost 4 bases and J 4 bases, leaving 7 bases between the germline ends. Germline V CDR1 and CDR2: SQVTM, ANQGSEA. This CDR3 region has 11 residues. Variable domain in full (rest from reference TRBV29-1 and TRBJ2-5): SAVISQKPSRDICQRGTSLTIQCQVDSQVTMMFWYRQQPGQSLTLIATANQGSEATYESGFVIDKFPISRPNLTFSTLTVSNMSPEDSSIYLCSVAGRETQYFGPGTRLLVL.

The rearrangement joins TRBV7-8 to TRBJ1-2; TRBD1 matches 10 bases. This CDR3 contains 14 residues. Germline V gene lookup returns CDR1 SGHVS and CDR2 FQNEAQ. V lost 5 bases and J lost 2; bases outside the gene matches: 2. CDR3 sequence (DNA): TGTGCCAGCAGCAGGACAGGGGGAAACTATGGCTACACCTTC. As protein: CASSRTGGNYGYTF.

The V call is TRBV24-1, the J call TRBJ2-7; TRBD1 matches 9 bases. V lost 9 bases to trimming and J lost 2 bases; unmatched junction nucleotides: 1. This CDR3 comprises 12 residues. Per the germline V gene, CDR1 is KGHDR and CDR2 is SFDVKD. The CDR3 nucleotides read TGTGCCACCGGGACAGGGACCTACGAGCAGTACTTC. Translation: CATGTGTYEQYF.

The chain joins TRBV6-2 or TRBV6-3 to TRBJ2-1, with D possibly matching TRBD1 (5 bases). The germline V and J ends were trimmed by 0 bases and 6 bases, with 12 bases remaining between them. CDR3 length equals 15 residues. Germline assignment: CDR1 MNHEY and CDR2 SVGEGT. The CDR3 loop is CASSYSKGHSNEQFF. The CDR3 DNA follows: TGTGCCAGCAGTTACTCGAAGGGGCACAGCAATGAGCAGTTCTTC.

The gene calls are TRBV7-3 and TRBJ2-1; 10 nucleotides line up with TRBD2. The CDR3 is 19 residues long. J was trimmed by 5 bases and V by 2 bases; bases with no gene match: 15. From germline, CDR1 is SGHTA and CDR2 FQGTGA. The DNA of the CDR3 is TGTGCCAGCAGCTTATTCGCGGCGGCTAGCGGGAGAGGGGACAATGAGCAGTTCTTC. Its protein is CASSLFAAASGRGDNEQFF.

This rearrangement joins TRBV15 to TRBJ1-2; the D is unclear. The V end lost 0 bases, the J end lost 5 bases, and 10 bases lay between the germline ends. The CDR3 has 14 residues. Per the germline V gene, CDR1 is LNHNV and CDR2 is YYDKDF (reference sequence). The CDR3 sequence is CATSRDRAGYGYTF. CDR3 nucleotide sequence: TGTGCCACCAGCAGAGATAGGGCGGGATATGGCTACACCTTC. Full variable domain (missing parts from reference TRBV15 and TRBJ1-2): DAMVIQNPRYQVTQFGKPVTLSCSQTLNHNVMYWYQQKSSQAPKLLFHYYDKDFNNEADTPDNFQSRRPNTSFCFLDIRSPGLGDTAMYLCATSRDRAGYGYTFGSGTRLTVV.

The CDR3 DNA follows: TGTGCCAGCAGCTATACTAGGTTCGGAAATGAGCAGTTCTTC. Translation: CASSYTRFGNEQFF. The V and J genes are TRBV3-1 and TRBJ2-1, with D maybe TRBD2 (5 bases). This CDR3 has 14 amino acids. Trimming pared 5 bases from V and 7 bases from J, leaving 15 bases between. Germline CDR1 LGHDT, CDR2 YNNKEL (reference sequence).

V gene TRBV15 combines with J gene TRBJ2-7, with D perhaps matching TRBD2 (5 bases). The germline CDR1 and CDR2 sequences are LNHNV and YYDKDF (reference sequence). V lost 1 base to trimming and J lost 4 bases, with 5 bases between them. This CDR3 region has 12 residues. Written as DNA, the CDR3 is TGTGCCACCAGCAGAGGGGAGTACGAGCAGTACTTC. Residues: CATSRGEYEQYF.

The rearrangement uses TRBV30 and TRBJ1-1; D gene unclear. V lost 2 bases, J lost 8 bases, and 12 bases lay in between. CDR3 length: 12 amino acids. Germline CDR1 GTSNPN, CDR2 SVGIG (reference sequence). The CDR3 bases are TGTGCCTGGAGTCCCGGACGGACCGAAGCTTTCTTT. This encodes CAWSPGRTEAFF.

The chain employs TRBV2 and TRBJ2-3, with D perhaps matching TRBD1 (5 bases). The germline V and J ends were trimmed by 3 bases and 3 bases, with 16 bases remaining between them. The CDR3 contains 16 residues. Germline-derived CDR1 and CDR2 are SNHLY and FYNNEI. CDR3 amino acids: CASSDNPAGPTDTQYF. The CDR3 nucleotides read TGTGCCAGCAGTGATAACCCCGCAGGGCCTACAGATACGCAGTATTTT.

V gene TRBV11-1 combines with J gene TRBJ2-7; a weak D match, TRBD2 (5 bases). The ends were cut back, 4 bases at V and 2 bases at J, with 6 bases in the middle. CDR1 is SGHAT and CDR2 is FQDESV in the germline V gene (reference sequence). CDR3 size: 12 residues. The CDR3 reads CASSWETYEQYF. CDR3 nucleotides: TGTGCCAGCAGCTGGGAGACCTACGAGCAGTACTTC.

In the case of this clonotype: The DNA is left out, because the CDR3 cannot be placed on it with certainty; the CDR3 is given as TCRdb lists it. The gene calls are TRBV20-1 and TRBJ2-1. The CDR3 is 11 amino acids in total, end residues counted. Germline values: CDR1 DFQATT, CDR2 SNEGSKA (reference sequence). The chain's CDR3 is CSTSVDLEQFF.

In this sample, this clonotype turned up once. V gene TRBV20-1 combines with J gene TRBJ2-3; possible D gene TRBD2, 6 bases. The CDR3 spans 16 residues. Looked up from germline, CDR1 is DFQATT and CDR2 is SNEGSKA (reference sequence). Trimming shortened V by 1 base and J by 2 bases, and 16 bases separated the two germline ends. The CDR3 is CSARGFGLAYTDTQYF. CDR3 bases: TGCAGTGCTAGAGGGTTTGGGCTAGCGTACACAGATACGCAGTATTTT.

The chain has TRBV27 and TRBJ2-7; 16 bases map to TRBD2. Losses at the gene ends were 5 bases for V and 6 bases for J; bases not matched to a gene: 7. The CDR3 runs 16 residues. In germline, CDR1 is MNHEY, CDR2 SMNVEV (reference sequence). Here the CDR3 reads CASSAGTSGRAFEQYF. CDR3 bases: TGTGCCAGCAGTGCCGGGACTAGCGGGAGGGCCTTCGAGCAGTACTTC.

This sequence joins TRBV5-1 and TRBJ2-5, with TRBD2 identical over 10 bases. J gave up 3 bases and V 6 bases, and 2 bases lay outside the gene matches. This CDR3 is 13 amino acids long. Germline CDR1 SGHRS, CDR2 YFSETQ. The CDR3 protein is CASILAGEETQYF. The DNA of the CDR3 is TGCGCCAGCATCCTAGCGGGAGAAGAGACCCAGTACTTC.

The chain links TRBV9 to TRBJ2-7; possibly TRBD2 for D (7 bases). This CDR3 is 13 amino acids long. The V end was cut by 7 bases, the J end by 4 bases, with 15 bases between. Per germline, CDR1 SGDLS and CDR2 YYNGEE. This CDR3 is CASGKGGTYEQYF. For the CDR3, the DNA is TGTGCCAGCGGAAAGGGGGGGACGTACGAGCAGTACTTC.

The chain recombines TRBV20-1 with TRBJ2-1; possibly TRBD2 for D (6 bases). Trimming removed 3 bases from V and 3 bases from J, with 15 bases in between. The CDR3 sequence is 15 residues long. From germline, CDR1 is DFQATT and CDR2 SNEGSKA (reference sequence). CDR3 sequence (DNA): TGCAGTGCTAGTGCGCCGAGACTAGACTACAATGAGCAGTTCTTC. Translation: CSASAPRLDYNEQFF.

CDR3 sequence: CASSLVADSYEQYF. The CDR3 DNA follows: TGTGCCAGCAGCTTAGTAGCGGATTCCTACGAGCAGTACTTC. This chain joins TRBV7-2 and TRBJ2-7, with TRBD2 as a possible D gene (6 bases). This CDR3 contains 14 residues. Germline CDR1 reads SGHTA; CDR2 reads FQGNSA. The V and J ends lost 1 base and 1 base respectively, with 8 bases between them.

This chain links TRBV30 with TRBJ1-5; the D gene is possibly TRBD1 (5 bases). The CDR3 contains 15 residues. V was pared by 6 bases and J by 3 bases, with 18 bases between. From germline, CDR1 is GTSNPN and CDR2 SVGIG (reference sequence). The CDR3 nucleotides are TGTGCCTGCAGTACAGGTGCCTTCATCAATCAGCCCCAGCATTTT. This translates into CACSTGAFINQPQHF.

This rearrangement joins TRBV20-1 to TRBJ2-5, with 7 bases aligning to TRBD2. This CDR3 spans 19 amino acids. The ends lost 3 bases at V and 2 bases at J; junction bases unmatched: 21. Looked up from germline, CDR1 is DFQATT and CDR2 is SNEGSKA (reference sequence). The CDR3 DNA reads TGCAGTGCTAGGGCATCTTTGATACGACTAGCAGGAGATCAAGAGACCCAGTACTTC. Its translation: CSARASLIRLAGDQETQYF.

The chain recombines TRBV20-1 with TRBJ1-1, with D perhaps TRBD1 (6 bases). This CDR3 has 14 amino acids. With 0 bases removed from V and 0 bases from J, the gap between germline ends came to 8 bases. CDR1 DFQATT and CDR2 SNEGSKA come from the germline V gene (reference sequence). The CDR3 spells CSAREAGVNTEAFF. DNA for the CDR3: TGCAGTGCTAGAGAGGCAGGGGTGAACACTGAAGCTTTCTTT.

This chain links TRBV15 with TRBJ2-7, with D possibly matching TRBD1 (6 bases). CDR3 length equals 14 residues. V lost 3 bases, J lost 3 bases, and 12 bases lay in between. Per germline, CDR1 LNHNV and CDR2 YYDKDF (reference sequence). Here the CDR3 reads CATSRSGDLYEQYF. DNA of the CDR3: TGTGCCACCAGCAGGTCAGGGGACCTCTACGAGCAGTACTTC. The variable domain in full, completed from reference TRBV15 and TRBJ2-7, reads DAMVIQNPRYQVTQFGKPVTLSCSQTLNHNVMYWYQQKSSQAPKLLFHYYDKDFNNEADTPDNFQSRRPNTSFCFLDIRSPGLGDTAMYLCATSRSGDLYEQYFGPGTRLTVT.

The chain combines TRBV20-1 with TRBJ2-7; 11 bases align to TRBD1. The J segment lost 7 bases and the V segment lost 6 bases, leaving 8 bases of the junction unmatched. Germline lookup yields CDR1 DFQATT and CDR2 SNEGSKA (reference sequence). CDR3 length equals 13 residues. This CDR3 is CSAAGQGVDEQYF. Written as DNA, the CDR3 is TGCAGTGCCGCGGGACAGGGGGTGGATGAGCAGTACTTC.

The V and J genes are TRBV3-1 and TRBJ2-7, with D maybe TRBD2 (6 bases). The CDR3 spans 15 residues. Germline CDR1 is LGHDT and CDR2 is YNNKEL (reference sequence). The V end was cut by 0 bases, the J end by 2 bases, with 11 bases between. CDR3 in amino acids: CASSQDPTSTYEQYF. The DNA of the CDR3 is TGTGCCAGCAGCCAAGATCCGACTAGTACCTACGAGCAGTACTTC.

V and J are TRBV9 and TRBJ1-2, with 7 bases lining up with TRBD1. The trim removed 7 bases at V and 3 bases at J, leaving 6 bases unmatched. The germline gives CDR1 SGDLS, CDR2 YYNGEE. The CDR3 is 13 amino acids. This chain's CDR3 is CASGQAFDYGYTF. CDR3 in DNA: TGTGCCAGCGGACAGGCGTTTGACTATGGCTACACCTTC.